The clone carrying this T cell receptor (beta chain) has at least ten counts. Its antigen is unknown. Construction of TCR beta libraries relied on iRepertoire HTBI primers and on Arm-PCR targeting CDR3 regions. MiXCR, applied by TCRdb to the multiplex PCR reads, yields one record per CDR3 protein. The sample holds about 530,000 distinct CDR3 sequences, around 15% seen once. The data originate from a study of regulatory T cells in long-lasting Graves disease. Points from the study as a whole: Those with persistent Graves' had less TCR diversity than newly diagnosed patients. TRBV28, TRBJ1-2 and TRBJ2-5 were segments that persistent disease favored.

As to time point: newly diagnosed GD, antithyroid drugs for less than 3 months. Isolated PBMC RNA provided the starting material for the TCR library. Per germline, CDR1 SGDLS and CDR2 YYNGEE. The CDR3 runs 15 residues. V lost 0 bases to trimming and J lost 5 bases, with 14 bases between them. A further study also used this sample, focusing on T cells in Graves' hyperthyroidism and ophthalmopathy. That report notes: Hyperthyroidism in the patients, aged 18 to 65, was newly diagnosed and under 2 months in duration. Diagnoses rested on clinical symptoms, serum thyroxine and TRAb, thyroid ultrasound and orbital computed tomography.

This chain links TRBV9 with TRBJ2-5, with a possible D match to TRBD1 (5 bases). The material sequenced was peripheral blood mononuclear cells (PBMCs), taken at new diagnosis, from a patient treated with antithyroid drugs. This sequence originates from a middle-aged woman with Graves disease. CDR3 in DNA: TGTGCCAGCAGCGTAGTTCGCCAGGGTGTGGAGACCCAGTACTTC. Translated, it gives CASSVVRQGVETQYF.